What follows describes a single TCR beta chain. This entry is derived from a study of blood T cell repertoires in COVID-19. Across the study: The United States, Italy and Spain supplied acute and convalescent COVID-19 samples. PBMCs, B-cell-depleted T cells, or T cells were the source of the cDNA or gDNA that made up the material.

Per the original data handling: Reference gene primer amplification gave estimated nucleated cell counts. Libraries were prepared by immunoSEQ multiplex PCR; TCRdb keeps only in-frame clonotypes and omits some of them. V and J calls plus clone size are reproduced from that table; the DNA served to infer D and trimming. The data show about 280,000 clones, about nine tenths seen once. The ends lost 2 bases at V and 8 bases at J; junction bases unmatched: 5. Germline V gene data show CDR1 as MNHEY and CDR2 as SMNVEV (reference sequence). The CDR3 runs to 15 residues. The specimen sequenced was PBMCs or T cells enriched from blood (not recorded which). This chain links TRBV27 with TRBJ2-4, with 11 positions matching TRBD1. This TCR was sampled from a woman younger than 45 with acute COVID-19. The CDR3 region is CASSLRTGGEYIQYF. The CDR3 bases are TGTGCCAGCAGTTTAAGGACAGGGGGCGAGTACATTCAGTACTTC.